The rows below give T cell receptor beta chains drawn from one sample of a study of long-term antiretroviral therapy in people with HIV. Repertoires were generated with immunoSEQ multiplex PCR, while TCRdb's copy carries only in-frame clones and drops some. The data contain 15,000 to 20,000 clones, less than 85% of them seen just once; the ten biggest clones take up approximately 15%. This specimen consisted of unsorted PBMCs, obtained 0.5 years before starting antiretroviral therapy. Source of these receptors: a woman in her 50s with HIV. CDR3s include the opening cysteine and the closing phenylalanine or tryptophan. D genes are given only for firm matches. Not every row has a clone size; where given, it reads once, few, many or a size class.

d_gene	abundance	j_gene	v_gene	CDR3nt	CDR3aa
NA	NA	TRBJ1-1	TRBV11-2	TGTGCCAGCAGCTTAGCACAACCACACGTCACTGAAGCTTTCTTT	CASSLAQPHVTEAFF
NA	NA	TRBJ1-1	TRBV11-3	TGTGCCAGCAGCTTAGGGGGGACATTGAACACTGAAGCTTTCTTT	CASSLGGTLNTEAFF
NA	NA	TRBJ2-3	TRBV9	TGTGCCAGCAGCGTAGAAAAGGGTACGGCAGATACGCAGTATTTT	CASSVEKGTADTQYF
NA	NA	TRBJ1-2	TRBV28	TGTGCCAGCACTGCGGCAGACTATGGCTACACCTTC	CASTAADYGYTF
NA	NA	TRBJ2-3	TRBV9	TGTGCCAGCAGTCGAATTTCATTTAGCACAGATACGCAGTATTTT	CASSRISFSTDTQYF
NA	NA	TRBJ1-5	TRBV6-1	TGTGCCAGCAGTGAGGTACAAGGGGATCAGCCCCAGCATTTT	CASSEVQGDQPQHF
TRBD1	medium-sized	TRBJ1-3	TRBV30	TGTGCCTGGTCGACAGGGATCGGAAACACCATATATTTT	CAWSTGIGNTIYF
TRBD1	NA	TRBJ1-3	TRBV5-3	TGTGCCAGAAGCTTCGACAGGGGTCGAAACACCATATATTTT	CARSFDRGRNTIYF
NA	few	TRBJ1-2	TRBV30	TGTGCCTGGAATTCCGACGGTTGGAACGGCTACACCTTC	CAWNSDGWNGYTF
NA	NA	TRBJ2-3	TRBV5-1	TGCGCCAGCAGCTCACCAGGACAAACAGATACGCAGTATTTT	CASSSPGQTDTQYF
TRBD1	NA	TRBJ1-1	TRBV30	TGTGCCTGGAGGGGGGACAGGAACACTGAAGCTTTCTTT	CAWRGDRNTEAFF
NA	NA	TRBJ1-6	TRBV6-1	TGTGCCAGCAGGGGGTGGTTGAGGCAGGGAGGACTCCACTTT	CASRGWLRQGGLHF
NA	NA	TRBJ1-5	TRBV11-1	TGTGCCAGCAGCTACGGCTCAGGGAGCAATCAGCCCCAGCATTTT	CASSYGSGSNQPQHF
NA	NA	TRBJ1-4	TRBV7-6	TGTGCCAGCAGCCCCTCCCTGGGGAAACTGTTTTTT	CASSPSLGKLFF
TRBD1	once	TRBJ2-5	TRBV5-4	TGTGCCAGCAGCTTGAGGGGGCCGGGGGAGACCCAGTACTTC	CASSLRGPGETQYF
NA	NA	TRBJ1-2	TRBV4-2	TGTGCCAGCAGCCCCGGAATCGATTATGGCTACACCTTC	CASSPGIDYGYTF